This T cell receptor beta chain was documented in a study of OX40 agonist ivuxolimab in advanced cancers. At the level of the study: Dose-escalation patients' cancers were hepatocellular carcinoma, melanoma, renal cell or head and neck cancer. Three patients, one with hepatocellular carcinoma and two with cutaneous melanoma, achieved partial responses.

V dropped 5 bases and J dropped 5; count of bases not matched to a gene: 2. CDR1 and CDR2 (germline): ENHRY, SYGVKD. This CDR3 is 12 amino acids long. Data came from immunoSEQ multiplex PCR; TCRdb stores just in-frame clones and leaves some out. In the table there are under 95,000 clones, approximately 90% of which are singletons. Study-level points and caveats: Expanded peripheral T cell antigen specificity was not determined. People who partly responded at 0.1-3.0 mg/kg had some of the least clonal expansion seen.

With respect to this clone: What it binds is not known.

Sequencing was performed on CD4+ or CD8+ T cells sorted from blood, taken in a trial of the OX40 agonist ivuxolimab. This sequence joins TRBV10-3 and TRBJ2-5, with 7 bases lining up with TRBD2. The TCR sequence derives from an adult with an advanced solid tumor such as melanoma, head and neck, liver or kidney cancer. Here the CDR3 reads CAISSGGETQYF. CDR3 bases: TGTGCCATCAGTTCCGGGGGGGAGACCCAGTACTTC.